This is a list of T cell receptor beta chains from one sample in a study of T cells in Graves' hyperthyroidism and ophthalmopathy. TCRdb ran MiXCR on the multiplex PCR reads and lists one entry per CDR3 protein. The table lists about 840,000 distinct CDR3 sequences, more than 30% of them singletons. The sequenced sample consisted of blood. These receptor sequences come from a young man with Graves' hyperthyroidism. Both conserved end residues are part of each CDR3. Each record gives: J gene, CDR3 length, V gene, clone size, D gene, CDR3 DNA, CDR3 protein. A D gene is named only where the DNA matches it firmly. Not all rows give a size; the values are once, few, many and, for expanded clones, a class.

TRBJ2-7 | 12 | TRBV9 | NA | NA | TGTGCCAGCAGGGAGACTCGGGACGAGCAGTACTTC | CASRETRDEQYF
TRBJ2-2 | 15 | TRBV7-2 | NA | TRBD2 | TGTGCCAGCAGCAACACTAGCGGCAACACCGGGGAGCTGTTTTTT | CASSNTSGNTGELFF
TRBJ1-2 | 14 | TRBV14 | NA | NA | TGTGCCAGCAGCAATCGGGGGCCCTCTTGGGGCTACACCTTC | CASSNRGPSWGYTF
TRBJ2-5 | 13 | TRBV6-5 | few | NA | TGTGCCAGCTCCAAGGGGGGGGAAGAGACCCAGTACTTC | CASSKGGEETQYF
TRBJ2-7 | 14 | TRBV5-1 | NA | NA | TGCGCCAGCAGCTTCCTGGACGGTAACTACGAGCAGTACTTC | CASSFLDGNYEQYF
TRBJ1-5 | 15 | TRBV2 | NA | NA | TGTGCCAGCATCCTGGGAGTCGGGGGCAATCAGCCCCAGCATTTT | CASILGVGGNQPQHF
TRBJ1-2 | 16 | TRBV9 | many | TRBD1 | TGTGCCAGCAGCGGAATAAGGTCACAGGGGGAGTATGGCTACACCTTC | CASSGIRSQGEYGYTF
TRBJ1-1 | 14 | TRBV7-9 | few | TRBD1 | TGTGCCAGCAGGTCAAGGACAGGGCGCACTGAAGCTTTCTTT | CASRSRTGRTEAFF
TRBJ1-5 | 15 | TRBV4-1 | NA | NA | TGCGCCAGCAGCCCCCACGGGAAGGGGAATCAGCCCCAGCATTTT | CASSPHGKGNQPQHF
TRBJ1-2 | 15 | TRBV6-5 | many | TRBD1 | TGTGCCAGCAGTGGTAAAGCGACAGGGTCAGATGGCTACACCTTC | CASSGKATGSDGYTF
TRBJ1-6 | 16 | TRBV5-1 | NA | NA | TGCGCCAGCAGCTCCTGGGACCTGGGGAGGCATTCACCCCTCCACTTT | CASSSWDLGRHSPLHF
TRBJ1-3 | 15 | TRBV7-2 | few | TRBD1 | TGTGCCAGCAGCTCAGCAGGGGGATATGGAAACACCATATATTTT | CASSSAGGYGNTIYF
TRBJ1-2 | 13 | TRBV2 | many | NA | TGTGCCAGCACAAGAGGGGGGCTCTATGGCTACACCTTC | CASTRGGLYGYTF
TRBJ2-7 | 13 | TRBV12-3/TRBV12-4 | NA | TRBD1 | TGTGCCAGCAGGAAACAGGGGAACTACGAGCAGTACTTC | CASRKQGNYEQYF
TRBJ1-1 | 13 | TRBV29-1 | once | TRBD1 | TGCAGCGTTGAGGGACAGATTGATACTGAAGCTTTCTTT | CSVEGQIDTEAFF
TRBJ1-2 | 16 | TRBV19 | many | NA | TGTGCCAGTAGTACGTACCGGGACACCTTTAACTATGGCTACACCTTC | CASSTYRDTFNYGYTF
TRBJ1-2 | 13 | TRBV13 | many | TRBD1 | TGTGCCAGCAGCTTAAGGAGGGGGCAGGGCTACACCTTC | CASSLRRGQGYTF
TRBJ2-7 | 14 | TRBV29-1 | few | NA | TGCAGCGTTTCGGGACTCTTCGACTCCTACGAGCAGTACTTC | CSVSGLFDSYEQYF
TRBJ2-2 | 13 | TRBV25-1 | many | NA | TGTGCCAGCAGTGAATGGATGACCGGGGAGCTGTTTTTT | CASSEWMTGELFF
TRBJ2-7 | 14 | TRBV7-9 | NA | NA | TGTGCCAGCAGCTTAGAGTCAGGCGGTAGCGAGCAGTACTTC | CASSLESGGSEQYF
TRBJ2-2 | 16 | TRBV5-5 | many | TRBD1 | TGTGCCAGCAGCTCCATAGGGGGCGCGGGCACCGGGGAGCTGTTTTTT | CASSSIGGAGTGELFF
TRBJ1-6 | 15 | TRBV13 | many | NA | TGTGCCAGCAGCCTATTGGCAGGGGTCCCCTCACCCCTCCACTTT | CASSLLAGVPSPLHF
TRBJ2-7 | 14 | TRBV6-1 | few | NA | TGTGCCAGCAGCCAAGAAGCGGTCTCCTACGAGCAGTACTTC | CASSQEAVSYEQYF
TRBJ1-2 | 14 | TRBV6-6 | few | NA | TGTGCCAGCAGTTACTCTCTGGGAGGGGAGGGCTACACCTTC | CASSYSLGGEGYTF
TRBJ2-7 | 15 | TRBV5-1 | NA | TRBD1 | TGCGCCAGCAGCTCAACGGGACAGAATCCCTACGAGCAGTACTTC | CASSSTGQNPYEQYF
TRBJ2-5 | 15 | TRBV11-2 | NA | NA | TGTGCCAGCAGCTTAGGAATGGGAAACCAAGAGACCCAGTACTTC | CASSLGMGNQETQYF
TRBJ2-5 | 12 | TRBV6-5 | many | NA | TGTGCCAGCAGTGACACAAAAGGGACCCAGTACTTC | CASSDTKGTQYF